This T cell receptor (beta chain) was recovered during a study of blood T cell repertoires in COVID-19. Study in general: Sources were T cells, B-cell-depleted T cells, or PBMCs; the material itself was cDNA or gDNA.

The CDR3 is made up of 14 amino acids. The junction had 3 bases not matched to a gene; V was cut back by 1 base and J by 4 bases. Germline CDR1 is SGHDT and CDR2 is YYEEEE. The Seattle patients joined while their infection was active and were tracked longitudinally afterward. Clones were read by immunoSEQ multiplex PCR, and TCRdb kept only the in-frame ones, dropping some. Among 100,000 to 150,000 clones listed, about four fifths were seen once. V usage is TRBV5-6 and J usage is TRBJ2-7; TRBD1 matches 9 bases. The source is a man aged 25-45 years with COVID-19, enrolled during active disease. The sample taken for sequencing was peripheral blood. The CDR3 bases are TGTGCCAGCAGCTTGCTGGACAGGGGATACGAGCAGTACTTC. Encoded protein: CASSLLDRGYEQYF.